What follows are 3 T cell receptor beta chains derived from one specimen sequenced in a study of response to subunit inactivated influenza vaccine. TCRdb redid the calling of the RT-PCR reads with MiXCR, one entry per CDR3 protein. The sample holds more than 700,000 distinct CDR3 sequences, 21% seen once. Material: PBMCs from blood, obtained about 5 days after vaccination. The receptors come from a man aged 45-60 years who received an inactivated influenza vaccine.

The rearrangement joins TRBV28 to TRBJ2-3, with D perhaps TRBD2 (6 bases). The CDR3 consists of 15 residues. Germline V lookup: CDR1 MDHEN, CDR2 SYDVKM. Trimming took off 2 bases at V and 1 base at J, with 10 bases between the two ends. The CDR3 region is CASSLAGFGTDTQYF. CDR3 sequence (DNA): TGTGCCAGCAGTTTAGCGGGGTTCGGCACAGATACGCAGTATTTT.

This clonotype was counted a few times. The chain uses TRBV5-4 and TRBJ2-1; D perhaps matches TRBD1 (6 bases). Germline loops: CDR1 SGHNT, CDR2 YYREEE (reference sequence). Trimming stripped 2 bases from V and 5 bases from J, with 17 bases between. The CDR3 length is 16 residues. The chain's CDR3 is CASSFDGQQNDNEQFF. The CDR3 nucleotides are TGTGCCAGCAGCTTTGATGGACAGCAAAATGACAATGAGCAGTTCTTC.

This clonotype has a count of ten or more. The V gene is TRBV5-5, the J gene TRBJ1-2; no clear D. V gave up 4 bases and J gave up 4 bases, with 11 bases separating them. This CDR3 spans 13 amino acids. Per the germline V gene, CDR1 is SGHKS and CDR2 is YYEKEE (reference sequence). CDR3 sequence (DNA): TGTGCCAGCAGCCCGGACTCGATCTATGGCTACACCTTC. Protein product: CASSPDSIYGYTF.